The sequence of this TCR beta chain was determined in a study of early T cells in non-severe SARS-CoV-2 infection. One entry per CDR3 protein results from TCRdb running MiXCR on the 5' RACE reads. The sample lists about 50,000 distinct CDR3 sequences, 9.4% seen once, with over 4.5% in the top ten. This clonotype was picked up many times. This CDR3 is 11 amino acids long. The V gene's germline CDR1 is SGHRS and CDR2 YFSETQ. V shed 4 bases and J shed 2 bases, with 3 bases lying between them. The sequence derives from an adult who was a healthcare worker with PCR-confirmed SARS-CoV-2 infection or an uninfected control (not recorded which). The chain joins TRBV5-1 to TRBJ2-5; D uncertain. The sample in question was whole blood, obtained at baseline. The CDR3 coding sequence is TGCGCCAGCAGCCGGCAAGAGACCCAGTACTTC. It codes for CASSRQETQYF. The full variable domain, completed using reference TRBV5-1 and TRBJ2-5, is KAGVTQTPRYLIKTRGQQVTLSCSPISGHRSVSWYQQTPGQGLQFLFEYFSETQRNKGNFPGRFSGRQFSNSRSEMNVSTLELGDSALYLCASSRQETQYFGPGTRLLVL.